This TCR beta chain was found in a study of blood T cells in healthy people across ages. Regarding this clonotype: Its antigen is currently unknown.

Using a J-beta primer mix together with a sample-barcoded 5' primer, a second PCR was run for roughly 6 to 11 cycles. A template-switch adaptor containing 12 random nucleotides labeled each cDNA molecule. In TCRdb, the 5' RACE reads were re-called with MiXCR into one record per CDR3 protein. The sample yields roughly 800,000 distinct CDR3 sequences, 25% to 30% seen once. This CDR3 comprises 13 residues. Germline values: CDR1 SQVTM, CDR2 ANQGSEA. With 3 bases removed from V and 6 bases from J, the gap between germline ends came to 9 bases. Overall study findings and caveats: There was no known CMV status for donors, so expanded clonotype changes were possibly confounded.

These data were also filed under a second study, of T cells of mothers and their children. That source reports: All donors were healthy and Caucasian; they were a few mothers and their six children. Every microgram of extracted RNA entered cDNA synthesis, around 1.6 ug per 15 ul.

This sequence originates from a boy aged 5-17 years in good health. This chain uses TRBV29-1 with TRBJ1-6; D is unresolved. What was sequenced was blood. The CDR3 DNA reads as TGCAGCGTTGAGGAGCAGCCTAATTCACCCCTCCACTTT. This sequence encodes CSVEEQPNSPLHF.